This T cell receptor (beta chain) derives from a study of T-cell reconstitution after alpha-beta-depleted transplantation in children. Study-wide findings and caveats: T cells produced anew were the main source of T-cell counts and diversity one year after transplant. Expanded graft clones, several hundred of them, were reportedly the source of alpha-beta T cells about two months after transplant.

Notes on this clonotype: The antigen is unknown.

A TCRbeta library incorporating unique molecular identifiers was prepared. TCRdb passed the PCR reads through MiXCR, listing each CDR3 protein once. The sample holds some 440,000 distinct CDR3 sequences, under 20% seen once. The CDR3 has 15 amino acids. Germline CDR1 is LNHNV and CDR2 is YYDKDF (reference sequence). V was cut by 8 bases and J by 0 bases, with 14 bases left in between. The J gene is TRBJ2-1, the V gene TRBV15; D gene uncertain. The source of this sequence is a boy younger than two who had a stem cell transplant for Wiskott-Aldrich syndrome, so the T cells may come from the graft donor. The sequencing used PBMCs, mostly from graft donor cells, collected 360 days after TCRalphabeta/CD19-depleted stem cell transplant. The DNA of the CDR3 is TGTGCCACCCGCCGTGGTCATCGCTCCTACAATGAGCAGTTCTTC. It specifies CATRRGHRSYNEQFF. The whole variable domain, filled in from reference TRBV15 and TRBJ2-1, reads DAMVIQNPRYQVTQFGKPVTLSCSQTLNHNVMYWYQQKSSQAPKLLFHYYDKDFNNEADTPDNFQSRRPNTSFCFLDIRSPGLGDTAMYLCATRRGHRSYNEQFFGPGTRLTVL.